The 14 T cell receptor beta chains below were found in one sample sequenced in a study of CD8 T cells in Susac syndrome. With random hexamers, reverse transcription was performed on roughly 0.45 to 1 ug of RNA. TCRdb independently ran MiXCR on the immunoSEQ multiplex PCR reads; one entry per CDR3 protein. Here the sample spans about 280,000 distinct CDR3 sequences, about 85% being singletons. The material sequenced was CD8+ T cells from PBMCs. These receptors were obtained from a human donor with multiple sclerosis.

The V gene is TRBV3-1, the J gene TRBJ2-7; D gene ambiguous. The germline CDR1 and CDR2 sequences are LGHDT and YNNKEL (reference sequence). Between the trimmed V and J ends, which lost 0 bases and 0 bases, there was a span of 12 bases. CDR3 length: 16 residues. Here the CDR3 reads CASSQESVRYSYEQYF. The CDR3 bases are TGTGCCAGCAGCCAAGAGTCGGTCCGATACTCCTACGAGCAGTACTTC.

The chain joins TRBV3-1 to TRBJ2-1; D tentatively reads TRBD1 or TRBD2 (5 bases each). The CDR3 has 17 amino acids. The V gene's germline CDR1 is LGHDT and CDR2 YNNKEL (reference sequence). The germline V and J ends were trimmed by 4 bases and 1 base, with 17 bases remaining between them. CDR3 bases: TGTGCCAGCAGCCGCCAACCCCAGGGACGATCCTACAATGAGCAGTTCTTC. Protein product: CASSRQPQGRSYNEQFF.

CDR3 DNA: TGTGCCAGCAGCTTCGGGACGGGAGTCAGCTCCTACGAGCAGTACTTC. It codes for CASSFGTGVSSYEQYF. The chain uses TRBV5-4 and TRBJ2-7; tentative D call: TRBD2 (6 bases). Looked up from germline, CDR1 is SGHNT and CDR2 is YYREEE (reference sequence). The CDR3 extends over 16 amino acids. V was cut by 2 bases and J by 0 bases, with 15 bases left in between. Combining the CDR3 with reference TRBV5-4 and TRBJ2-7 gives the whole variable domain ETGVTQSPTHLIKTRGQQVTLRCSSQSGHNTVSWYQQALGQGPQFIFQYYREEENGRGNFPPRFSGLQFPNYSSELNVNALELDDSALYLCASSFGTGVSSYEQYFGPGTRLTVT.

This chain joins TRBV9 and TRBJ2-1; tentative D call: TRBD2 (6 bases). V shed 4 bases and J shed 5 bases, with 16 bases lying between them. The CDR3 extends over 15 amino acids. Germline assignment: CDR1 SGDLS and CDR2 YYNGEE. The DNA for the CDR3 is TGTGCCAGCAGCACCCCGGGAGATGCCCACAATGAGCAGTTCTTC. It is translated as CASSTPGDAHNEQFF.

This clonotype was picked up one time. V gene TRBV27 combines with J gene TRBJ1-1, with no clear D. Trimming took 3 bases from V and 5 from J, leaving 10 bases between them. The CDR3 is made up of 13 amino acids. The germline V gene encodes CDR1 MNHEY and CDR2 SMNVEV (reference sequence). The CDR3 sequence: CASSLPGRTEAFF. For the CDR3, the DNA is TGTGCCAGCAGTTTGCCCGGGAGGACTGAAGCTTTCTTT.

This clonotype was counted once. The chain uses TRBV20-1 and TRBJ1-5; 7 nucleotides line up with TRBD1. V trimming: 0 bases; J trimming: 0 bases; junction bases outside the gene matches: 5. The CDR3 length is 16 residues. Germline lookup yields CDR1 DFQATT and CDR2 SNEGSKA (reference sequence). The CDR3 region has the DNA TGCAGTGCTAGAGATGAGACAGGGCATAGCAATCAGCCCCAGCATTTT. This gives the protein CSARDETGHSNQPQHF.

V and J are TRBV13 and TRBJ1-1; D is uncertain. The CDR3 contains 15 residues. V was clipped by 5 bases and J by 0 bases, with 13 bases between them. Germline CDR1 reads PRHDT; CDR2 reads FYEKMQ (reference sequence). As DNA, the CDR3 is TGTGCCAGCAGCCCGGACGGTATTATGAACACTGAAGCTTTCTTT. It codes for CASSPDGIMNTEAFF.

This rearrangement joins TRBV20-1 to TRBJ1-3; D not resolved. CDR1 is DFQATT and CDR2 is SNEGSKA in the germline V gene (reference sequence). This CDR3 comprises 13 residues. V was trimmed by 0 bases and J by 8 bases, leaving 11 bases between them. CDR3 in DNA: TGCAGTGCTAGAGAGGAAGTTGGGTACACCATATATTTT. The encoded protein is CSAREEVGYTIYF.

V is TRBV28 and J is TRBJ2-7; D gene uncertain. This CDR3 spans 14 amino acids. Trimming took 6 bases from V and 2 from J, leaving 14 bases between them. Germline CDR1 MDHEN, CDR2 SYDVKM. CDR3 sequence: CASSNRNLAYEQYF. CDR3 DNA: TGTGCCAGCAGCAACCGGAACCTCGCCTACGAGCAGTACTTC.

This chain joins TRBV12-3 or TRBV12-4 and TRBJ2-3, with TRBD1 identical over 9 bases. Trimming at V came to 6 bases and at J to 5 bases, leaving 12 bases not matched to a gene. The CDR3 length is 16 residues. As DNA, the CDR3 is TGTGCCAGCAGCCGGGACAGGGAAGGGTCAGAAGATACGCAGTATTTT. Encoded protein: CASSRDREGSEDTQYF.

V usage is TRBV13 and J usage is TRBJ2-3; the D is unclear. V was cut by 1 base and J by 6 bases, with 5 bases left in between. Germline V lookup: CDR1 PRHDT, CDR2 FYEKMQ (reference sequence). The CDR3 is 12 amino acids. CDR3 sequence reads: CASSLDLDTQYF. In DNA, the CDR3 is TGTGCCAGCAGCTTAGATCTGGATACGCAGTATTTT.

This clonotype turned up a few times. The chain combines TRBV6-1 with TRBJ2-1; D possibly corresponds to TRBD1 (5 bases). This CDR3 is built from 15 residues. Trimming removed 0 bases at V and 8 bases at J, with 14 bases between. Germline V gene lookup returns CDR1 MNHNS and CDR2 SASEGT. CDR3 protein: CASSEAPDSRDEQFF. CDR3 DNA: TGTGCCAGCAGTGAAGCACCCGACAGTAGGGATGAGCAGTTCTTC.

The rearrangement uses TRBV11-2 and TRBJ2-7; a possible D gene is TRBD2 (6 bases). Deletions cut 5 bases from V and 6 bases from J, with 14 bases between. The CDR3 runs to 13 residues. The V gene's germline CDR1 is SGHAT and CDR2 FQNNGV. CDR3 bases: TGTGCCAGCAGCCTGACTAGTCCGCTCGAGCAGTACTTC. As protein: CASSLTSPLEQYF.

This chain connects TRBV12-3 or TRBV12-4 to TRBJ2-1; the D is unclear. Trimming left V 3 bases short and J 4 bases short, with 13 bases between. The CDR3 loop spans 15 amino acids. The CDR3 coding sequence is TGTGCCAGCAGTTTTGATCGGAGATCTTACAATGAGCAGTTCTTC. The encoded protein is CASSFDRRSYNEQFF.